Listed below are T cell receptor beta chains from one sample, sequenced in a study of Ad26.COV2.S vaccination and SARS-CoV-2 variants. Repertoires were generated with immunoSEQ multiplex PCR, while TCRdb's copy carries only in-frame clones and drops some. The repertoire has 300,000 to 400,000 clones, around four fifths of them found once; the top ten carry approximately 2%. The sample consisted of peripheral blood, taken in a trial of Ad26.COV2.S vaccine versus placebo. The receptors stem from a person aged 18-65 years who received the Ad26.COV2.S COVID-19 vaccine or a placebo. CDR3s include the opening cysteine and the closing phenylalanine or tryptophan. Fields, in order: clone size, J gene, V gene, D gene, CDR3 DNA, CDR3 protein. A D gene is named only where the DNA matches it firmly. Clone size appears in some rows only: once, few, many, or a class for an expanded clone.

>NA|TRBJ2-7|TRBV19|NA
TGTGCCAGTAGTGGCGCAAGAGGGGGGTCCCTAAACTACGAGCAGTACTTC
CASSGARGGSLNYEQYF
>few|TRBJ2-7|TRBV6-5|TRBD1
TGTGCCCTGGGCAGGGGGCCAGAAGAGCAGTACTTC
CALGRGPEEQYF
>once|TRBJ2-7|TRBV21-1|NA
TGTAGCAGCCCCGGACCCCTCTACGAGCAGTACTTC
CSSPGPLYEQYF
>NA|TRBJ2-1|TRBV4-1|TRBD2
TGCGCCAGCAGCCAAGATCTGGGACTATCCGGGAATGAGCAGTTCTTC
CASSQDLGLSGNEQFF
>NA|TRBJ1-5|TRBV27|TRBD1
TGTGCCAGCAGTTGGGGACAGGGGAGGGATCAGCCCCAGCATTTT
CASSWGQGRDQPQHF
>once|TRBJ2-2|TRBV3-1/TRBV3-2|TRBD1
TGTGCCAGCAACATCCGGGACAGGGGCTACACCGGGGAGCTGTTTTTT
CASNIRDRGYTGELFF
>NA|TRBJ2-2|TRBV7-3|NA
TGTGCCAGCAGCTCGAACCCAGGCGCCGGGGAGCTGTTTTTT
CASSSNPGAGELFF
>few|TRBJ1-1|TRBV5-1|NA
TGCGCCAGCAGCTTGGATGCGTACACTGAAGCTTTCTTT
CASSLDAYTEAFF
>NA|TRBJ2-6|TRBV7-6|NA
TGTGCCAGCAGCTCAAAGGGGGGTTTAAGCTCTGGGGCCAACGTCCTGACTTTC
CASSSKGGLSSGANVLTF
>NA|TRBJ1-1|TRBV10-1|TRBD1
TGCGCCAGCAGTGAGAAGCCGGGACAGGGTAGGGCCACTGAAGCTTTCTTT
CASSEKPGQGRATEAFF
>NA|TRBJ1-2|TRBV4-1|TRBD1
TGCGCCAGCTCACCGACGGGACAGGCCTTGAACTATGGCTACACCTTC
CASSPTGQALNYGYTF
>NA|TRBJ2-2|TRBV5-8|NA
TGTGCCAGCACCCATTTGAGCGATGGGAACACCGGGGAGCTGTTTTTT
CASTHLSDGNTGELFF
>NA|TRBJ2-3|TRBV2|NA
TGTGCCAGCAGTGTCTTTCTGGGGGCGACAGATACGCAGTATTTT
CASSVFLGATDTQYF
>NA|TRBJ2-7|TRBV30|NA
TGTGCCCGGACGGGTTCAGTGACCTACGAGCAGTACTTC
CARTGSVTYEQYF
>once|TRBJ2-3|TRBV3-1/TRBV3-2|TRBD2
TGTGCCAGCAGCCAATTAAGCGGGGAGCAGGGAGTCGCAGATACGCAGTATTTT
CASSQLSGEQGVADTQYF
>NA|TRBJ2-7|TRBV2|NA
TGTGCCAGCACCGAAGGGTACTACGAGCAGTACTTC
CASTEGYYEQYF